This T cell receptor (beta chain) stems from a study of T cells after yellow fever vaccination. Study results and caveats: Sorted memory subsets on day 0 showed almost all vaccine-responding clonotypes to be undetectable.

The V gene lost 3 bases and the J gene lost 10 bases, with 11 bases spanning the gap. The CDR3 runs 12 residues. The germline V gene has CDR1 MGHRA and CDR2 YSYEKL. TCRdb redid the calling of the 5' RACE reads with MiXCR, one entry per CDR3 protein. Of roughly 32,000 distinct CDR3 sequences detected, 6.6% appear once; the ten largest clones hold 22%. This clonotype was picked up many times. The receptor was isolated from a man between 18 and 29 years old who received the YFV17D yellow fever vaccine. The chain joins TRBV4-1 to TRBJ2-3, with D possibly TRBD1 on 6 matching bases. Sequencing used PBMCs, either bulk or a sorted T-cell subset (CD4+, CD8+, memory, or dextramer-sorted; not recorded which), obtained on the day of the first yellow fever vaccination. CDR3 in amino acids: CASSHDQGPQYF. The CDR3 DNA is TGCGCCAGCAGCCACGACCAGGGGCCGCAGTATTTT.